Shown below are 30 T cell receptor beta chains from a single sample sequenced in a study of control samples from healthy donors and cancer patients. The repertoire was sequenced with immunoSEQ multiplex PCR; TCRdb's copy has only in-frame clones and lacks some. The sample includes about 51,000 clones, about four fifths of them seen just once. What was sequenced was blood. These receptors originate from a man aged 65 to 85 in good health.

The chain joins TRBV19 to TRBJ1-5, with D maybe TRBD1 (5 bases). The germline V and J ends were trimmed by 5 bases and 1 base, with 12 bases remaining between them. The CDR3 is 15 residues long. The germline gives CDR1 LNHDA, CDR2 SQIVND (reference sequence). As DNA, the CDR3 is TGTGCCAGTAGTCGGATCCGGGACAGCAATCAGCCCCAGCATTTT. This gives the protein CASSRIRDSNQPQHF.

The chain uses TRBV28 and TRBJ1-2; a possible D gene is TRBD1 (5 bases). Germline V gene sequence: CDR1 MDHEN, CDR2 SYDVKM. The CDR3 runs to 18 residues. V shed 4 bases and J shed 4 bases, with 25 bases lying between them. CDR3 bases: TGTGCCAGCAGTTCCCCTGGACGACGGGGGGGGTTCGCCTATGGCTACACCTTC. Amino acids: CASSSPGRRGGFAYGYTF.

This clone was seen once. The V gene is TRBV7-8, the J gene TRBJ1-1; D is unclear. CDR1 is SGHVS and CDR2 is FQNEAQ in the germline V gene. The ends were cut back, 0 bases at V and 4 bases at J, with 12 bases in the middle. This CDR3 contains 15 residues. This CDR3 is CASSLAYGRGTEAFF. The CDR3 nucleotides are TGTGCCAGCAGCTTAGCATATGGCCGGGGCACTGAAGCTTTCTTT.

The V gene is TRBV27, the J gene TRBJ2-5, with 8 bases lining up with TRBD1. The J segment lost 4 bases and the V segment lost 8 bases, leaving 3 bases of the junction unmatched. This CDR3 is 12 amino acids long. CDR1 and CDR2 from the germline V gene are MNHEY and SMNVEV (reference sequence). The CDR3 protein is CASQGASETQYF. The CDR3 DNA sequence: TGTGCCAGCCAGGGGGCGTCAGAGACCCAGTACTTC.

V usage is TRBV4-1 and J usage is TRBJ1-5; no definite D call. Looked up from germline, CDR1 is MGHRA and CDR2 is YSYEKL. Trimming took 0 bases from V and 0 from J, leaving 18 bases between them. The CDR3 has 19 amino acids. The CDR3 here is CASSQDLLAGEYSNQPQHF. CDR3 nucleotides: TGCGCCAGCAGCCAAGATCTTTTGGCGGGCGAATATAGCAATCAGCCCCAGCATTTT.

The rearrangement joins TRBV28 to TRBJ1-1; D is undetermined. This CDR3 is 15 amino acids long. The germline V gene has CDR1 MDHEN and CDR2 SYDVKM. Trimming took off 4 bases at V and 11 bases at J, with 23 bases between the two ends. The CDR3 protein is CASSSRGPRTVSAFF. CDR3 nucleotide sequence: TGTGCCAGCAGTTCACGGGGTCCCCGCACCGTAAGCGCTTTCTTT.

This clone was seen a few times. The rearrangement joins TRBV2 to TRBJ1-2; no clear D. Per the germline V gene, CDR1 is SNHLY and CDR2 is FYNNEI. V lost 4 bases to trimming and J lost 1 base, with 10 bases between them. CDR3 length equals 14 residues. The CDR3 DNA reads TGTGCCAGCAGTGTCCGACCGCTTAACTATGGCTACACCTTC. Translated, it gives CASSVRPLNYGYTF.

The chain has TRBV5-1 and TRBJ1-2; TRBD1 agrees at 8 bases. The V and J ends lost 5 bases and 8 bases, in that order; junction bases with no gene match: 5. The length of the CDR3 is 12 residues. Germline V gene lookup returns CDR1 SGHRS and CDR2 YFSETQ. In DNA form, the CDR3 reads TGCGCCAGCAGGGACAGGGATAGCGGCTACACCTTC. Its protein product is CASRDRDSGYTF.

The rearrangement links TRBV24-1 to TRBJ2-3; no reliable D call. Trimming left V 5 bases short and J 6 bases short, with 17 bases between. The CDR3 runs to 15 residues. The germline V gene encodes CDR1 KGHDR and CDR2 SFDVKD. Here the CDR3 reads CATSGTSGPQDTQYF. The CDR3 DNA follows: TGTGCCACCAGTGGAACCTCGGGCCCCCAGGATACGCAGTATTTT.

This clone has just a few counts. A much larger clonotype is one base distant, so this may be a read error. In the same sample, other DNA sequences code for this CDR3. V usage is TRBV18 and J usage is TRBJ2-7; no definite D call. Trimming took 3 bases from V and 3 from J, leaving 3 bases between them. Germline-derived CDR1 and CDR2 are KGHSH and LQKENI. The CDR3 is made up of 11 amino acids. CDR3 sequence: CASSPNYEQYF. CDR3 bases: TGTGCCAGCTCACCTAACTACGAGCAGTACTTC.

This clone showed up just a few times. The V and J genes are TRBV3-1 (or the pseudogene TRBV3-2) and TRBJ2-7; 8 bases align to TRBD2. CDR1 is LGHDT, CDR2 YNNKEL, per germline (reference sequence). V trimming: 1 base; J trimming: 0 bases; junction bases outside the gene matches: 8. The CDR3 has 17 residues. CDR3 sequence: CASSQGWRREASYEQYF. CDR3 coding DNA: TGTGCCAGCAGCCAAGGTTGGCGGCGGGAGGCCTCCTACGAGCAGTACTTC.

This CDR3 reads CATSDRTGGDTEAFF. DNA of the CDR3: TGTGCCACCAGTGACCGGACAGGAGGGGACACTGAAGCTTTCTTT. The chain combines TRBV24-1 with TRBJ1-1; 7 bases map to TRBD1. V was pared by 4 bases and J by 3 bases, with 7 bases of the junction left unmatched. This CDR3 is 15 amino acids long. The germline V gene encodes CDR1 KGHDR and CDR2 SFDVKD.

This chain uses TRBV5-1 with TRBJ1-4; D gene ambiguous. CDR1 is SGHRS and CDR2 is YFSETQ in the germline V gene. V was pared by 2 bases and J by 3 bases, with 11 bases between. The CDR3 covers 15 residues. DNA for the CDR3: TGCGCCAGCAGCTTAATCGGAGCGGCTAATGAAAAACTGTTTTTT. Its protein product is CASSLIGAANEKLFF.

The chain has TRBV6-5 and TRBJ1-1, with D possibly TRBD1 on 6 matching bases. The CDR3 contains 14 residues. The germline gives CDR1 MNHEY, CDR2 SVGAGI. With 2 bases removed from V and 5 bases from J, the gap between germline ends came to 12 bases. The CDR3 protein is CASSYNRVVTEAFF. In nucleotides, the CDR3 is TGTGCCAGCAGTTACAACAGGGTCGTTACTGAAGCTTTCTTT.

The genes are TRBV12-2 and TRBJ2-5; the D call TRBD1 from the table was never checked on the DNA. TRBV12-2 is designated a pseudogene. The CDR3 covers 15 residues. The CDR3 protein is CASRLGGRAQETRYF. The CDR3 bases are TGTGCAAGTCGCTTAGGAGGCAGGGCCCAAGAGACCCGGTACTTC.

This clone was seen once. V gene TRBV28 combines with J gene TRBJ2-1; D call uncertain. Germline V CDR1 and CDR2: MDHEN, SYDVKM. V lost 5 bases to trimming and J lost 1 base, with 15 bases between them. The CDR3 totals 16 residues. The CDR3 bases are TGTGCCAGCAGTCTCAGGAACACCCGATCCTACAATGAGCAGTTCTTC. Its protein product is CASSLRNTRSYNEQFF. Variable domain in full (rest from reference TRBV28 and TRBJ2-1): DVKVTQSSRYLVKRTGEKVFLECVQDMDHENMFWYRQDPGLGLRLIYFSYDVKMKEKGDIPEGYSVSREKKERFSLILESASTNQTSMYLCASSLRNTRSYNEQFFGPGTRLTVL.

This sequence joins TRBV11-2 and TRBJ2-7; D is ambiguous. This CDR3 is built from 15 residues. The V gene lost 5 bases and the J gene lost 6 bases, with 20 bases spanning the gap. The V gene's germline CDR1 is SGHAT and CDR2 FQNNGV. CDR3 DNA: TGTGCCAGCAGCCCACCCCGCGGCGGACCGGCCGAGCAGTACTTC. Translated: CASSPPRGGPAEQYF.

This chain uses TRBV30 with TRBJ1-1; D uncertain. Germline V gene sequence: CDR1 GTSNPN, CDR2 SVGIG (reference sequence). The length of the CDR3 is 11 residues. Trimming removed 2 bases from V and 9 bases from J, with 10 bases in between. CDR3 loop: CAWSIREKAFF. The CDR3 bases are TGTGCCTGGAGTATTAGGGAGAAAGCTTTCTTT.

Only a few counts were recorded for this clone. The chain uses TRBV7-8 and TRBJ2-5, with D hard to call. CDR1 is SGHVS, CDR2 FQNEAQ, per germline. The CDR3 consists of 13 residues. Trimming stripped 3 bases from V and 2 bases from J, with 7 bases between. This CDR3 reads CASSFQVQETQYF. The CDR3 nucleotides read TGTGCCAGCAGCTTCCAAGTTCAAGAGACCCAGTACTTC.

The CDR3 DNA is TGTGCCAGCAGCCCCCGGGACAGGGCTAACTATGGCTACACCTTC. Protein: CASSPRDRANYGYTF. V usage is TRBV7-2 and J usage is TRBJ1-2; 9 positions match TRBD1. Germline V gene data show CDR1 as SGHTA and CDR2 as FQGNSA. V lost 5 bases to trimming and J lost 0 bases; unmatched junction nucleotides: 4. The CDR3 sequence is 15 residues long.

This clone was seen just once. The rearrangement joins TRBV7-9 to TRBJ2-7; D gene unclear. Trimming removed 5 bases from V and 8 bases from J, with 13 bases in between. Germline CDR1 reads SEHNR; CDR2 reads FQNEAQ (reference sequence). This CDR3 contains 12 residues. CDR3 sequence: CASSTGRAQQYF. The CDR3 DNA sequence: TGTGCCAGCAGCACTGGTAGGGCCCAGCAGTACTTC.

This sequence joins TRBV5-1 and TRBJ2-2; 15 nucleotides line up with TRBD2. Germline V lookup: CDR1 SGHRS, CDR2 YFSETQ. Trimming removed 3 bases from V and 4 bases from J; junction bases left unmatched: 10. CDR3 size: 19 residues. CDR3 sequence reads: CASSSPGLAGGKGTGELFF. As DNA, the CDR3 is TGCGCCAGCAGCTCTCCGGGACTAGCGGGAGGAAAGGGCACCGGGGAGCTGTTTTTT.

The chain combines TRBV28 with TRBJ1-2, with D uncertain. Trimming stripped 5 bases from V and 6 bases from J, with 13 bases between. The CDR3 totals 13 residues. Per germline, CDR1 MDHEN and CDR2 SYDVKM. The CDR3 loop reads CASSPGSDHGYTF. DNA of the CDR3: TGTGCCAGCAGTCCCGGTAGTGACCATGGCTACACCTTC.

Written as DNA, the CDR3 is TGTGCCAGCAGTTGGACAGGGGGTGGGAATGAGCAGTTCTTC. Protein product: CASSWTGGGNEQFF. The J gene is TRBJ2-1, the V gene TRBV25-1; 10 positions match TRBD1. Germline V gene sequence: CDR1 MGHDK, CDR2 SYGVNS. Unmatched junction bases numbered 5, after V lost 5 bases and J lost 7 bases. The CDR3 has 14 amino acids.

This clone was observed a handful of times. The chain has TRBV11-3 and TRBJ1-3; D is unresolved. Germline CDR1 is SGHNT and CDR2 is YENEEA. This CDR3 is built from 17 residues. Trimming took 1 base from V and 0 from J, leaving 13 bases between them. The chain's CDR3 is CASSLVSSGSSGNTIYF. CDR3 in DNA: TGTGCCAGCAGCTTAGTCTCATCGGGCAGCTCTGGAAACACCATATATTTT. Full variable domain (outside the CDR3, taken from reference TRBV11-3 and TRBJ1-3): EAGVVQSPRYKIIEKKQPVAFWCNPISGHNTLYWYLQNLGQGPELLIRYENEEAVDDSQLPKDRFSAERLKGVDSTLKIQPAELGDSAVYLCASSLVSSGSSGNTIYFGEGSWLTVV.

The chain joins TRBV2 to TRBJ2-2; D unresolved. Trimming removed 6 bases from V and 7 bases from J, with 9 bases in between. The CDR3 loop spans 12 amino acids. The germline gives CDR1 SNHLY, CDR2 FYNNEI. CDR3 region: CASSLNNGELFF. CDR3 bases: TGTGCCAGCAGCCTTAATAACGGGGAGCTGTTTTTT.

This clone has more than one count but fewer than ten. Here the CDR3 reads CASSWPATGSGYTF. CDR3 DNA: TGTGCCAGCAGTTGGCCAGCGACAGGGTCTGGCTACACCTTC. The J gene is TRBJ1-2, the V gene TRBV6-2 or TRBV6-3; TRBD1 agrees at 7 bases. The CDR3 is 14 residues long. CDR1 is MNHEY and CDR2 is SVGEGT in the germline V gene. Germline trimming cut 4 bases from V and 7 bases from J; bases unmatched to any gene: 9.

CDR3 sequence: CASSQDRSRNTEAFF. CDR3 bases: TGCGCCAGCAGCCAAGATCGATCCAGGAACACTGAAGCTTTCTTT. The rearrangement links TRBV4-1 to TRBJ1-1; no definite D call. The V and J ends lost 0 bases and 1 base respectively, with 9 bases between them. Germline V gene data show CDR1 as MGHRA and CDR2 as YSYEKL. The CDR3 extends over 15 amino acids.

The chain recombines TRBV2 with TRBJ1-1, with 7 bases identical to TRBD1. With V trimmed by 6 bases and J by 7 bases, 5 bases remained unmatched. Germline V gene sequence: CDR1 SNHLY, CDR2 FYNNEI. The length of the CDR3 is 12 residues. CDR3 in DNA: TGTGCCAGCAGGCCTGACAGGGATGAAGCTTTCTTT. It yields the protein CASRPDRDEAFF.

This clone was seen a handful of times. The gene calls are TRBV15 and TRBJ1-3; possible D gene TRBD1, 6 bases. Trimming removed 3 bases at V and 10 bases at J, with 19 bases between. This CDR3 has 15 amino acids. CDR1 is LNHNV, CDR2 YYDKDF, per germline (reference sequence). The CDR3 nucleotides are TGTGCCACCAGCAGGGGGACAACCCTACTCGAAACCATATATTTT. Encoded protein: CATSRGTTLLETIYF. Full variable domain (remainder filled in from reference TRBV15 and TRBJ1-3): DAMVIQNPRYQVTQFGKPVTLSCSQTLNHNVMYWYQQKSSQAPKLLFHYYDKDFNNEADTPDNFQSRRPNTSFCFLDIRSPGLGDTAMYLCATSRGTTLLETIYFGEGSWLTVV.